These T cell receptor beta chains were read from a single sample in a study of T-cell memory formation after mild COVID-19. TCRdb re-called the 5' RACE reads with MiXCR, one entry per CDR3 protein. The data show 550,000 to 600,000 distinct CDR3 sequences, roughly 17% seen once. The sample taken for sequencing was PBMCs or a T cell subset sorted from them (not recorded which). Every receptor here comes from an adult woman who had mild COVID-19 (a few samples of this study predate the infection). Cell type and time point are not known. Each CDR3 is given with its conserved first and last residue. The order of the fields is J gene, clone size, V gene, D gene, CDR3 DNA, CDR3 protein. The D gene is left open where the match is weak. Part of the rows lack a size; the others show once, few, many or a class for expanded clones.

j_call: TRBJ2-3
clone_size: few
v_call: TRBV24-1
d_call: NA
cdr3_nt: TGTGCCACCAGTGAATCTTGGAGGACAGACTTCACAGATACGCAGTATTTT
cdr3_aa: CATSESWRTDFTDTQYF

j_call: TRBJ2-7
clone_size: few
v_call: TRBV3-1
d_call: NA
cdr3_nt: TGTGCCAGCAGCCAAGAGAGAAGGGTGGCCTACGAGCAGTACTTC
cdr3_aa: CASSQERRVAYEQYF

j_call: TRBJ2-2
clone_size: NA
v_call: TRBV5-1
d_call: NA
cdr3_nt: TGCGCCAGCAGCCCCATGGGACTTCCCGGGGAGCTGTTTTTT
cdr3_aa: CASSPMGLPGELFF

j_call: TRBJ2-5
clone_size: NA
v_call: TRBV5-1
d_call: TRBD2
cdr3_nt: TGCGCCAGCAGCTTGGAGCGGGGGCCCCAGTACTTC
cdr3_aa: CASSLERGPQYF

j_call: TRBJ2-3
clone_size: NA
v_call: TRBV9
d_call: NA
cdr3_nt: TGTGCCAGCAGTCAACGGCCCCTTGGGCCAGATACGCAGTATTTT
cdr3_aa: CASSQRPLGPDTQYF

j_call: TRBJ2-1
clone_size: NA
v_call: TRBV11-2
d_call: TRBD2
cdr3_nt: TGTGCCAGCAGCGCGCGGGAGGGTAAGTCCTACAATGAGCAGTTCTTC
cdr3_aa: CASSAREGKSYNEQFF

j_call: TRBJ2-5
clone_size: few
v_call: TRBV7-9
d_call: TRBD2
cdr3_nt: TGTGCCAGCAGCTTCGGAAGCGGGGGTAGGGAGACCCAGTACTTC
cdr3_aa: CASSFGSGGRETQYF

j_call: TRBJ2-5
clone_size: few
v_call: TRBV4-1
d_call: TRBD2
cdr3_nt: TGCGCCAGCAGCCATGCTAGCGGGGGCCCTTACCAAGAGACCCAGTACTTC
cdr3_aa: CASSHASGGPYQETQYF

j_call: TRBJ2-3
clone_size: NA
v_call: TRBV24-1
d_call: NA
cdr3_nt: TGTGCCACCAGTGACCTTCTCGGCGGCACAGATACGCAGTATTTT
cdr3_aa: CATSDLLGGTDTQYF

j_call: TRBJ2-3
clone_size: few
v_call: TRBV7-9
d_call: TRBD1
cdr3_nt: TGTGCCAGCAACAGGGGGCGCACAGATACGCAGTATTTT
cdr3_aa: CASNRGRTDTQYF

j_call: TRBJ2-2
clone_size: few
v_call: TRBV24-1
d_call: NA
cdr3_nt: TGTGCCACCAGTGACCCCACCGGGGAGCTGTTTTTT
cdr3_aa: CATSDPTGELFF

j_call: TRBJ2-7
clone_size: NA
v_call: TRBV12-3/TRBV12-4
d_call: NA
cdr3_nt: TGTGCCAGCAGCAGTAGCCTACAAATAAACCCGGTCGAGCAGTACTTC
cdr3_aa: CASSSSLQINPVEQYF

j_call: TRBJ2-7
clone_size: NA
v_call: TRBV12-3/TRBV12-4
d_call: TRBD1
cdr3_nt: TGTGCCAGCAGCAACGGACAGGGCTACGAGCAGTACTTC
cdr3_aa: CASSNGQGYEQYF

j_call: TRBJ1-1
clone_size: few
v_call: TRBV12-3/TRBV12-4
d_call: TRBD1
cdr3_nt: TGTGCCAGCAGTCCTAATCCGTTACAGGGGAATACTGAAGCTTTCTTT
cdr3_aa: CASSPNPLQGNTEAFF

j_call: TRBJ2-5
clone_size: few
v_call: TRBV7-9
d_call: NA
cdr3_nt: TGTGCCAGCAGCCCCACGCCGGAAGAGACCCAGTACTTC
cdr3_aa: CASSPTPEETQYF

j_call: TRBJ2-1
clone_size: NA
v_call: TRBV11-3
d_call: TRBD2
cdr3_nt: TGTGCCAGCAGCCAGACTAGCGGGAGTAGCGATGAGCAGTTCTTC
cdr3_aa: CASSQTSGSSDEQFF

j_call: TRBJ2-1
clone_size: few
v_call: TRBV29-1
d_call: NA
cdr3_nt: TGCAGCGTGTCCGGGGACGACGGGAATGAGCAGTTCTTC
cdr3_aa: CSVSGDDGNEQFF

j_call: TRBJ1-1
clone_size: few
v_call: TRBV12-3/TRBV12-4
d_call: TRBD1
cdr3_nt: TGTGCCAGCAAGACACAGGGGAGCGGGGAAGCTTTCTTT
cdr3_aa: CASKTQGSGEAFF

j_call: TRBJ2-5
clone_size: NA
v_call: TRBV7-2
d_call: TRBD2
cdr3_nt: TGTGCCAGCAGCCTATGGACTAGCGGGGGGGCTGTGGCCCAGTACTTC
cdr3_aa: CASSLWTSGGAVAQYF

j_call: TRBJ1-2
clone_size: NA
v_call: TRBV4-2
d_call: NA
cdr3_nt: TGTGCCAGCAGCCAGTTTGAGGGCAGAGGGTCGAGGAACTATGGCTACACCTTC
cdr3_aa: CASSQFEGRGSRNYGYTF

j_call: TRBJ2-7
clone_size: few
v_call: TRBV20-1
d_call: TRBD2
cdr3_nt: TGCAGTGCTAGAGATCGTCAGACTAGCGGGAAGACCTACGAGCAGTACTTC
cdr3_aa: CSARDRQTSGKTYEQYF

j_call: TRBJ2-3
clone_size: NA
v_call: TRBV9
d_call: TRBD1
cdr3_nt: TGTGCCAGCAGCGTAGAAGGGACAGGGAGGACAGATACGCAGTATTTT
cdr3_aa: CASSVEGTGRTDTQYF

j_call: TRBJ1-1
clone_size: many
v_call: TRBV7-2
d_call: NA
cdr3_nt: TGTGCCAGCAGCTTGGAGGCAGTGAGGAACACTGAAGCTTTCTTT
cdr3_aa: CASSLEAVRNTEAFF

j_call: TRBJ2-7
clone_size: NA
v_call: TRBV7-8
d_call: NA
cdr3_nt: TGTGCCAGCAGCCAACGCCGGGACCCCACCTACGAGCAGTACTTC
cdr3_aa: CASSQRRDPTYEQYF

j_call: TRBJ1-5
clone_size: NA
v_call: TRBV13
d_call: TRBD1
cdr3_nt: TGTGCCAGCAGCTTAAAGGACAGGGACAATCAGCCCCAGCATTTT
cdr3_aa: CASSLKDRDNQPQHF

j_call: TRBJ2-7
clone_size: NA
v_call: TRBV12-3/TRBV12-4
d_call: TRBD2
cdr3_nt: TGTGCCAGCAGTTCTAGCGGGAAGGCCGGGCACGAGCAGTACTTC
cdr3_aa: CASSSSGKAGHEQYF

j_call: TRBJ2-7
clone_size: few
v_call: TRBV12-3/TRBV12-4
d_call: NA
cdr3_nt: TGTGCCAGCACTACCGGGGGGACAGGCTTGTACGAGCAGTACTTC
cdr3_aa: CASTTGGTGLYEQYF

j_call: TRBJ1-5
clone_size: NA
v_call: TRBV20-1
d_call: NA
cdr3_nt: TGCAGTGCGGGGGGACTTCCTTATAGCAATCAGCCCCAGCATTTT
cdr3_aa: CSAGGLPYSNQPQHF

j_call: TRBJ2-2
clone_size: many
v_call: TRBV7-2
d_call: TRBD2
cdr3_nt: TGTGCCAGCAGCTTGTCACCGGGACTAGCGACCGGGGAGCTGTTTTTT
cdr3_aa: CASSLSPGLATGELFF

j_call: TRBJ2-7
clone_size: many
v_call: TRBV7-2
d_call: NA
cdr3_nt: TGTGCCAGCAGCTTACGCGCGGTTCAGGGAGCATACGAGCAGTACTTC
cdr3_aa: CASSLRAVQGAYEQYF

j_call: TRBJ2-5
clone_size: NA
v_call: TRBV5-1
d_call: NA
cdr3_nt: TGCGCCAGCAGCCTCGGGACCCCCCGGGAGACCCAGTACTTC
cdr3_aa: CASSLGTPRETQYF

j_call: TRBJ2-2
clone_size: many
v_call: TRBV12-3/TRBV12-4
d_call: NA
cdr3_nt: TGTGCCACCCGTATGGGGGTCGGGGAGCTGTTTTTT
cdr3_aa: CATRMGVGELFF

j_call: TRBJ2-7
clone_size: NA
v_call: TRBV5-6
d_call: NA
cdr3_nt: TGTGCCAGCAGCCCACAGGACCTCTACGAGCAGTACTTC
cdr3_aa: CASSPQDLYEQYF

j_call: TRBJ1-2
clone_size: many
v_call: TRBV20-1
d_call: TRBD1
cdr3_nt: TGCAGTGCTAGAGATTTGGCGACAGGGGACTATGGCTACACCTTC
cdr3_aa: CSARDLATGDYGYTF

j_call: TRBJ2-3
clone_size: few
v_call: TRBV7-9
d_call: TRBD2
cdr3_nt: TGTGCCAGCAGCCAAGCACTAGCGGGCCGCACAGATACGCAGTATTTT
cdr3_aa: CASSQALAGRTDTQYF

j_call: TRBJ2-3
clone_size: few
v_call: TRBV24-1
d_call: NA
cdr3_nt: TGTGCCACCACCAGGGGTAGCCTAATCACAGATACGCAGTATTTT
cdr3_aa: CATTRGSLITDTQYF

j_call: TRBJ2-1
clone_size: few
v_call: TRBV7-9
d_call: NA
cdr3_nt: TGTGCCAGCAGCAGGGCCGAAGGAAGCGGAAATGAGCAGTTCTTC
cdr3_aa: CASSRAEGSGNEQFF

j_call: TRBJ2-1
clone_size: NA
v_call: TRBV20-1
d_call: NA
cdr3_nt: TGCAGTGCTAGAGTGGCGGGATATCACAATGAGCAGTTCTTC
cdr3_aa: CSARVAGYHNEQFF

j_call: TRBJ2-7
clone_size: many
v_call: TRBV24-1
d_call: TRBD2
cdr3_nt: TGTGCCACCAGTGACTCCGGGACTAGCCGGTACGAGCAGTACTTC
cdr3_aa: CATSDSGTSRYEQYF

j_call: TRBJ1-2
clone_size: many
v_call: TRBV4-2
d_call: TRBD1
cdr3_nt: TGTGCCAGCAGCCCGGGACAGGGCTATGGCTACACCTTC
cdr3_aa: CASSPGQGYGYTF

j_call: TRBJ1-2
clone_size: many
v_call: TRBV7-2
d_call: NA
cdr3_nt: TGTGCCAGCAGCTTAGCCGGAGGGGGGCTCCGTATCTTC
cdr3_aa: CASSLAGGGLRIF

j_call: TRBJ1-2
clone_size: NA
v_call: TRBV29-1
d_call: NA
cdr3_nt: TGCAGCGTTGAAGAGCACGGCAACTATGGCTACACCTTC
cdr3_aa: CSVEEHGNYGYTF

j_call: TRBJ2-7
clone_size: many
v_call: TRBV7-9
d_call: NA
cdr3_nt: TGTGCCAGCAGCCCGTGGGGGCCACTCTACGAGCAGTACTTC
cdr3_aa: CASSPWGPLYEQYF

j_call: TRBJ2-5
clone_size: NA
v_call: TRBV12-3/TRBV12-4
d_call: TRBD2
cdr3_nt: TGTGCCAGCAGTCCCAGGGGACTAGCGGGCCGGGAGACCCAGTACTTC
cdr3_aa: CASSPRGLAGRETQYF

j_call: TRBJ1-4
clone_size: NA
v_call: TRBV28
d_call: NA
cdr3_nt: TGTGCCAGCAGTTTAGGAGGCAGGATGAATGAAAAACTGTTTTTT
cdr3_aa: CASSLGGRMNEKLFF

j_call: TRBJ2-3
clone_size: few
v_call: TRBV7-3
d_call: TRBD2
cdr3_nt: TGTGCCAGCAGCGCCCGGGGGAGCGGGGACACAGATACGCAGTATTTT
cdr3_aa: CASSARGSGDTDTQYF

j_call: TRBJ2-3
clone_size: many
v_call: TRBV4-2
d_call: NA
cdr3_nt: TGTGCCAGCAGCCAAGATTTGGGGACCAGATCAGATACGCAGTATTTT
cdr3_aa: CASSQDLGTRSDTQYF

j_call: TRBJ2-2
clone_size: once
v_call: TRBV5-1
d_call: NA
cdr3_nt: TGCGCCAGCAGCTTGGTAGGGGTACACAGGACCGGGAACACCGGGGAGCTGTTTTTT
cdr3_aa: CASSLVGVHRTGNTGELFF

j_call: TRBJ1-2
clone_size: NA
v_call: TRBV6-1
d_call: NA
cdr3_nt: TGTGCCAGCAGAATTCGTGATGGCTACACCTTC
cdr3_aa: CASRIRDGYTF

j_call: TRBJ2-7
clone_size: many
v_call: TRBV4-2
d_call: NA
cdr3_nt: TGTGCCAGCAGCCAAGATCGGTCAGGGAAACACGAGCAGTACTTC
cdr3_aa: CASSQDRSGKHEQYF